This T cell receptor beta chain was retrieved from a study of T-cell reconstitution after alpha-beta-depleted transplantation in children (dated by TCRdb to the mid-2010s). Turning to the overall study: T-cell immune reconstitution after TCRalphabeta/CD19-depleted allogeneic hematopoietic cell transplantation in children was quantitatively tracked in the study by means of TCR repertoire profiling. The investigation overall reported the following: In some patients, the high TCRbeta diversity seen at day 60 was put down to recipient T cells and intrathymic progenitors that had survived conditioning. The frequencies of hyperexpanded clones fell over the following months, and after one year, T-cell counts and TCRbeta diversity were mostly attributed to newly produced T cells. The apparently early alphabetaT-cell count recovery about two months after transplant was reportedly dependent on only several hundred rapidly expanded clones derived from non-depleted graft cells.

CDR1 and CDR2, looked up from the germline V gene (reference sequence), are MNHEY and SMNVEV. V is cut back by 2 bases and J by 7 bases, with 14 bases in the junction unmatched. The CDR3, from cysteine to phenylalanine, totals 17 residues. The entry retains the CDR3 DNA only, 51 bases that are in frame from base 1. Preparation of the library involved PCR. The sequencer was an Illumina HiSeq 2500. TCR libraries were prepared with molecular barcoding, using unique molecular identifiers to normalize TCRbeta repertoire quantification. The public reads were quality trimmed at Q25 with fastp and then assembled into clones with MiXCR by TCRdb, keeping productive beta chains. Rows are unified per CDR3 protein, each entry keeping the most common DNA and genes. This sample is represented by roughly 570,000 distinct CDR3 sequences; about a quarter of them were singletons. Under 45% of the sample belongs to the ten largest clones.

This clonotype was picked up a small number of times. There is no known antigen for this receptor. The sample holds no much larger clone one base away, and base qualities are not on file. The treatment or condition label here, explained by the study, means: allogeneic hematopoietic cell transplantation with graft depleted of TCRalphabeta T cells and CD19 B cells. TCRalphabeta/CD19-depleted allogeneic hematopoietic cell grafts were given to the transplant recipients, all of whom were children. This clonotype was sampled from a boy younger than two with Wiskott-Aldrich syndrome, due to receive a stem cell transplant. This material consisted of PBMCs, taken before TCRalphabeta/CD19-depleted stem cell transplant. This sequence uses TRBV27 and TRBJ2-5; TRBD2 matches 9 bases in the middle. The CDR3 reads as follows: CASSLTRSASGKLTQYF. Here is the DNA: TGTGCCAGCAGTTTAACCCGCTCGGCTAGCGGGAAACTGACCCAGTACTTC.